A selection of T cell receptor beta chains follows, all from one sample in a study of molecular identifiers for immune sequencing clone quantification. TCRdb re-derived calls from the PCR reads in MiXCR, one entry per CDR3 protein. The data show over 85,000 distinct CDR3 sequences, 30% to 35% seen once. The specimen sequenced was naive CD8+ T cells from blood, with Jurkat cell RNA spiked in. The receptors here all came from a human donor in good health. Some libraries in this study had Jurkat cell RNA spiked in. The CDR3 runs from the conserved cysteine through the conserved F or W. Only part of the rows carry a size: once, few, many, or a class if the clone is expanded.

size	V	J	CDR3
-	TRBV5-1	TRBJ2-7	CASSLAPPPSYEQYF
many	TRBV27	TRBJ2-7	CASSQGSPYEQYF
many	TRBV19	TRBJ2-3	CASSTQRARADTQYF
few	TRBV6-4	TRBJ2-1	CASSDSGTSAAEQFF
-	TRBV24-1	TRBJ2-1	CATSDGDGPSYNEQFF
-	TRBV10-2	TRBJ2-2	CASSEAGSVVAGELFF
few	TRBV6-2/TRBV6-3	TRBJ1-2	CATGQGFSYGYTF
few	TRBV28	TRBJ2-7	CASSLWSSGNEQYF
-	TRBV28	TRBJ2-7	CASSSWGNASEQYF
many	TRBV20-1	TRBJ2-7	CSARDLGYEQYF
-	TRBV9	TRBJ2-3	CASSVASGGLTDTQYF